The rows below give T cell receptor beta chains drawn from one sample of a study of T cells after posttransplantation cyclophosphamide. TCRdb's copy holds only in-frame clones and misses some; the assay was immunoSEQ multiplex PCR. The sample gives about 22,000 clones, roughly 90% of which show up once; less than 9.5% is in the top ten. The source material was PBMCs, sampled after an allogeneic stem cell transplant with a calcineurin inhibitor and methotrexate. These TCRs come from a female patient aged 50-59 years who received an allogeneic stem cell transplant from an unrelated donor, was CMV-positive, and had chronic GVHD only. Some T cells may originate from the graft donor. Both conserved end residues are part of each CDR3. The D gene is left open where the match is weak. The size of a clone is reported for some rows only, either as once, few or many, or as a class for expanded clones.

CDR3 DNA	CDR3 protein	D gene	clone size	V gene	J gene
TGTGCCAGTAGTCTCACGACTAGCGGGAGTGTCTCCTACGAGCAGTACTTC	CASSLTTSGSVSYEQYF	TRBD2	NA	TRBV19	TRBJ2-7
TGTGCCAGCAGCCAAGATCAGAGGACTAGCGGGAGGGCCTGGGAGCAGTACTTC	CASSQDQRTSGRAWEQYF	TRBD2	once	TRBV4-2	TRBJ2-7
TGCAGCGTTGTTTTGGGCGCCGGACAGCCCCAGCATTTT	CSVVLGAGQPQHF	NA	few	TRBV29-1	TRBJ1-5
TGCGCCAGCAGCTTACAGGGTCTGGAGACCCAGTACTTC	CASSLQGLETQYF	NA	NA	TRBV5-1	TRBJ2-5
TGTGCCAGCAGTTTGGCAACCTCGAACACTGAAGCTTTCTTT	CASSLATSNTEAFF	NA	NA	TRBV28	TRBJ1-1
TGCGCCAGCAGCCAAGAGTCCCTAACCACCTACGAGCAGTACTTC	CASSQESLTTYEQYF	NA	NA	TRBV4-3	TRBJ2-7
TGTGCCAGTAGTAAAAGTGGGCAGCCTAATCAGCCCCAGCATTTT	CASSKSGQPNQPQHF	NA	once	TRBV19	TRBJ1-5
TGCGCCAGCAGCTTGGCCCTACTTCAGGGGGTTCACGGGGAGCTGTTTTTT	CASSLALLQGVHGELFF	TRBD1	NA	TRBV5-1	TRBJ2-2
TGTGCCAGCAGATATACTAGCGGGAGGGCTGATGAGCAGTTCTTC	CASRYTSGRADEQFF	TRBD2	NA	TRBV6-1	TRBJ2-1
TGCGCCAGCAGCACCCGGACAGCCCTAAGTCAGTTTAACACTGAAGCTTTCTTT	CASSTRTALSQFNTEAFF	NA	NA	TRBV5-1	TRBJ1-1
TGTGCCAGCATGCGGGGGGCCAGTGAAAAACTGTTTTTT	CASMRGASEKLFF	NA	NA	TRBV27	TRBJ1-4
TGTGCCAGCACAAACGGGGGGAGGAATGAGCAGTTCTTC	CASTNGGRNEQFF	TRBD2	NA	TRBV28	TRBJ2-1
TGTGCTAGCAGTTCAGGGGTTCATCAGCCCCAGCATTTT	CASSSGVHQPQHF	NA	NA	TRBV7-7	TRBJ1-5
TGTGCCAGCAGCCCCATGACCGGGACTACGCAAGAGACCCAGTACTTC	CASSPMTGTTQETQYF	TRBD2	NA	TRBV7-6	TRBJ2-5
TGTGCCAGCAGCAAACCCCGACTAGCGGGAGTACATAACACCGGGGAGCTGTTTTTT	CASSKPRLAGVHNTGELFF	TRBD2	NA	TRBV7-3	TRBJ2-2
TGTGCCAGCAACATTCCGGACTTAATCTATGGCTACACCTTC	CASNIPDLIYGYTF	NA	NA	TRBV7-2	TRBJ1-2
TGCAGCGTTGGGCCCCACACAGATACGCAGTATTTT	CSVGPHTDTQYF	NA	NA	TRBV29-1	TRBJ2-3
TGTGCCAGCAGCTTATATACAGGGTCGTCCTACGAGCAGTACTTC	CASSLYTGSSYEQYF	NA	NA	TRBV7-6	TRBJ2-7
TGTGCCAGTAGTATGTCTCTCGGGGTCGGAAGCTCGCCCTACGAGCAGTACTTC	CASSMSLGVGSSPYEQYF	NA	NA	TRBV19	TRBJ2-7
TGTGCCACCAGGAAACAGGGGCGGAATGAAAAACTGTTTTTT	CATRKQGRNEKLFF	TRBD1	NA	TRBV15	TRBJ1-4
TGCGCCAGCAGCTTCACAGGGGCAGATACGCAGTATTTT	CASSFTGADTQYF	TRBD1	NA	TRBV5-1	TRBJ2-3
TGTGCCAGCAGTCCCCCGGGGGACAGGGGAATCTATGGCTACACCTTC	CASSPPGDRGIYGYTF	TRBD1	NA	TRBV28	TRBJ1-2
TGTGCCAGCACCGCTCCCCCGGGACAGGGGTCCTACGAGCAGTACTTC	CASTAPPGQGSYEQYF	TRBD1	NA	TRBV28	TRBJ2-7
TGTGCCAGCAGCTTGGCGGGTGTCACTGAAGCTTTCTTT	CASSLAGVTEAFF	NA	NA	TRBV5-4	TRBJ1-1
TGTGCCAGCAGCTCCCAGGGGGAATCCTACGAGCAGTACTTC	CASSSQGESYEQYF	TRBD1	NA	TRBV9	TRBJ2-7
TGTGCCAGCGCCGACTACTCTGGGGCCAACGTCCTGACTTTC	CASADYSGANVLTF	NA	NA	TRBV18	TRBJ2-6
TGTGCCAGCAGTTTACTAGCGGGGACCGGGGAGCTGTTTTTT	CASSLLAGTGELFF	TRBD2	NA	TRBV6-5	TRBJ2-2
TGTGCCAGCATCATGACAGGCCTCCCCTATGGCTACACCTTC	CASIMTGLPYGYTF	NA	NA	TRBV5-6	TRBJ1-2
TGTGCCAGCAGCCGCGGACTAGCGGAAGAGACCCAGTACTTC	CASSRGLAEETQYF	TRBD2	NA	TRBV2	TRBJ2-5
TGTGCCAGCAGTTTGGGTAGCGGAAGCACAGATACGCAGTATTTT	CASSLGSGSTDTQYF	NA	NA	TRBV28	TRBJ2-3
TGTGCCAGCACTCCAGGGGTTTCGCCCAAAAACATTCAGTACTTC	CASTPGVSPKNIQYF	NA	NA	TRBV28	TRBJ2-4
TGTGCCAGCAGCGCAACAGCCGTCCTGTATGGCTACACCTTC	CASSATAVLYGYTF	NA	NA	TRBV9	TRBJ1-2
TGTGCCAGTAGTATGCCCGCGGGAGGACGTGGTAATGAGCAGTTCTTC	CASSMPAGGRGNEQFF	TRBD2	NA	TRBV19	TRBJ2-1
TGTGCCTGGGGATCCTCGGGACAGCCTTCCTACGAGCAGTACTTC	CAWGSSGQPSYEQYF	TRBD1	NA	TRBV30	TRBJ2-7
TGTGCCATACTAGCGGGCACCGGGGAGCTGTTTTTT	CAILAGTGELFF	TRBD2	NA	TRBV27	TRBJ2-2
TGTGCCAGTAGTATTTTCACACCGGGGGGTGACTATGGCTACACCTTC	CASSIFTPGGDYGYTF	NA	once	TRBV19	TRBJ1-2
TGTGCCAGCAGCGGGGCGGGGTTCACAGATACGCAGTATTTT	CASSGAGFTDTQYF	NA	NA	TRBV5-4	TRBJ2-3
TGCAGCGTAGAAACTAGCGGGAGTCAGAATGAGCAGTTCTTC	CSVETSGSQNEQFF	TRBD2	NA	TRBV29-1	TRBJ2-1
TGTGCCAGCAGCTCTCGGACGGCCGGGGGAAATTCACCCCTCCACTTT	CASSSRTAGGNSPLHF	NA	NA	TRBV7-9	TRBJ1-6
TGTGCCAGCAGCTTGAGGGGGAATCAAGCTTTCTTT	CASSLRGNQAFF	NA	NA	TRBV5-5	TRBJ1-1